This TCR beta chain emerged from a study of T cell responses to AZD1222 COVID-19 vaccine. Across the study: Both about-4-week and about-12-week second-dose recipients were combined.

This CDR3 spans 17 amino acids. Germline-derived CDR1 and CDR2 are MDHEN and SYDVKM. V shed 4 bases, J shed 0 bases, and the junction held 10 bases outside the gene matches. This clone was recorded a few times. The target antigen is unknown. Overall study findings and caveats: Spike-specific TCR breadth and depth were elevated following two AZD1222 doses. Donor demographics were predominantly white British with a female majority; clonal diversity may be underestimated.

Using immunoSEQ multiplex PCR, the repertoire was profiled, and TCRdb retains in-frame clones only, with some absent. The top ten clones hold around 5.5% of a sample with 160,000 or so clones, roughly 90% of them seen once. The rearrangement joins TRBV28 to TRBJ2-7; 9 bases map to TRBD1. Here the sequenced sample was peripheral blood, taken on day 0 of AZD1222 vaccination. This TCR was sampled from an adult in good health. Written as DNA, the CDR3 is TGTGCCAGCAGTTCACTCCCCGGGACAGGGTCCTCCTACGAGCAGTACTTC. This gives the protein CASSSLPGTGSSYEQYF.